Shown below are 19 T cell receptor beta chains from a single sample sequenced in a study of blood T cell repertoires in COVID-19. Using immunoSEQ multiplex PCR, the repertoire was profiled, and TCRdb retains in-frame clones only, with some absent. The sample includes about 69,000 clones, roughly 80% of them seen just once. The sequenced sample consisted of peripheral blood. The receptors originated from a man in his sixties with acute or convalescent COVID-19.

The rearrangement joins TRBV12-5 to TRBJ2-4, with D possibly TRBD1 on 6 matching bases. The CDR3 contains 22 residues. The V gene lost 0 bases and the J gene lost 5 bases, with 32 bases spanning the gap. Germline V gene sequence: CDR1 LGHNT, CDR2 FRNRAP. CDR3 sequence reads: CASGLVRYAGVVKFNRENIQYF. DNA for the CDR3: TGTGCTAGTGGTTTGGTACGTTATGCAGGGGTAGTAAAATTCAACCGAGAAAACATTCAGTACTTC.

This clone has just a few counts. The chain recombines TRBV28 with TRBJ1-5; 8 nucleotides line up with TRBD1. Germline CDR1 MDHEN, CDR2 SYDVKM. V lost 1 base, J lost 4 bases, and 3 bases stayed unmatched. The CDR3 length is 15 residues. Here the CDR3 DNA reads TGTGCCAGCAGTTTATCCAGGGGGCGAAATCAGCCCCAGCATTTT. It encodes CASSLSRGRNQPQHF.

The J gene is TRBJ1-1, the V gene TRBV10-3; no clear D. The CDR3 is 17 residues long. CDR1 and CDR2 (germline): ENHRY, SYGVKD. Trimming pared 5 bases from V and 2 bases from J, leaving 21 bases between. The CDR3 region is CAISKSPLTEFNTEAFF. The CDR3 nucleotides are TGTGCCATCAGTAAGAGTCCCCTTACTGAATTCAACACTGAAGCTTTCTTT.

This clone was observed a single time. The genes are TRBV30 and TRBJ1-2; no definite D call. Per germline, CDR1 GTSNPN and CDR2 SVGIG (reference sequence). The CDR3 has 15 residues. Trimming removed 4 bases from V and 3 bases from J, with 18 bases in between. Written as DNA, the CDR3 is TGTGCCTGGATGAGGTACTCAGAACTACACTATGGCTACACCTTC. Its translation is CAWMRYSELHYGYTF.

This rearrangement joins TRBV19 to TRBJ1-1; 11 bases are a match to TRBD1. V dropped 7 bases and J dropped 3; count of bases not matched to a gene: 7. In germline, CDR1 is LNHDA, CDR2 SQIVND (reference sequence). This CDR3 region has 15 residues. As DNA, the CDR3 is TGTGCCAGTATACACCGGGACAGGGGGTACACTGAAGCTTTCTTT. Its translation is CASIHRDRGYTEAFF.

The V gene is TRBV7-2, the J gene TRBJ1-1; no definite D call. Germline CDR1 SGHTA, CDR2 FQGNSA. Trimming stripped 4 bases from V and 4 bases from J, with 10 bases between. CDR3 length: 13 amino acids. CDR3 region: CASSWELSTEAFF. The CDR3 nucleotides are TGTGCCAGCAGCTGGGAGTTGAGCACTGAAGCTTTCTTT. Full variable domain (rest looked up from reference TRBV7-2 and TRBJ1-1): GAGVSQSPSNKVTEKGKDVELRCDPISGHTALYWYRQSLGQGLEFLIYFQGNSAPDKSGLPSDRFSAERTGGSVSTLTIQRTQQEDSAVYLCASSWELSTEAFFGQGTRLTVV.

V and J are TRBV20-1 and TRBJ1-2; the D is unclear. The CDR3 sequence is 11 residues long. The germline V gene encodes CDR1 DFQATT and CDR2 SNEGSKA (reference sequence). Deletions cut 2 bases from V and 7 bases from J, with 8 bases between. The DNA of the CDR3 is TGCAGTGCTAGATTTCGTGTTGGCTACACCTTC. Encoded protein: CSARFRVGYTF.

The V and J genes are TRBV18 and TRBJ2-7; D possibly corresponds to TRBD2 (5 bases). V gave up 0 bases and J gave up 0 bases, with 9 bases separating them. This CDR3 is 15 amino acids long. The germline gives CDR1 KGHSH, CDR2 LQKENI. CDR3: CASSPPSRGSYEQYF. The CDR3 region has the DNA TGTGCCAGCTCACCACCTTCACGGGGCTCCTACGAGCAGTACTTC.

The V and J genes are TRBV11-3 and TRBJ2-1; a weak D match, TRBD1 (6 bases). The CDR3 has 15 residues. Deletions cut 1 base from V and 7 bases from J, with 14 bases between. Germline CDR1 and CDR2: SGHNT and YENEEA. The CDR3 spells CASSLGRTEANEQFF. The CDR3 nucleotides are TGTGCCAGCAGCTTAGGAAGGACAGAGGCGAATGAGCAGTTCTTC.

Written as DNA, the CDR3 is TGTGCCAGCAGTTACTCGTGGACTGCCAATCAGCCCCAGCATTTT. Protein sequence: CASSYSWTANQPQHF. The V gene is TRBV6-2 or TRBV6-3, the J gene TRBJ1-5; no definite D call. Germline CDR1 MNHEY, CDR2 SVGEGT. The V end was cut by 0 bases, the J end by 3 bases, with 9 bases between. The CDR3 length is 15 residues.

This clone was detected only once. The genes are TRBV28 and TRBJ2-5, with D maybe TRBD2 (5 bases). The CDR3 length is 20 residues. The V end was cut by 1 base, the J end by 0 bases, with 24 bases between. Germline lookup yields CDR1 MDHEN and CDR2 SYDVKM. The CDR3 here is CASSLLARGRRTPYQETQYF. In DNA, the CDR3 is TGTGCCAGCAGTTTATTGGCCCGCGGGCGTAGGACCCCATACCAAGAGACCCAGTACTTC.

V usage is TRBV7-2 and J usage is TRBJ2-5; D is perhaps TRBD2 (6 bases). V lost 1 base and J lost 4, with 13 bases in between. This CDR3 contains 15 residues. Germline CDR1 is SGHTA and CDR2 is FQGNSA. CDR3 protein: CASSLGPARGETQYF. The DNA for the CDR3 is TGTGCCAGCAGCTTAGGACCCGCGCGGGGAGAGACCCAGTACTTC.

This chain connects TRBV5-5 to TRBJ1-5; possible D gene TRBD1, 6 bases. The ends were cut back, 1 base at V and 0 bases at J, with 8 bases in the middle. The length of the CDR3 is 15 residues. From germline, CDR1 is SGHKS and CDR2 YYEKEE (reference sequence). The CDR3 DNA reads TGTGCCAGCAGCTTGCAGGGGCTTAGCAATCAGCCCCAGCATTTT. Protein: CASSLQGLSNQPQHF.

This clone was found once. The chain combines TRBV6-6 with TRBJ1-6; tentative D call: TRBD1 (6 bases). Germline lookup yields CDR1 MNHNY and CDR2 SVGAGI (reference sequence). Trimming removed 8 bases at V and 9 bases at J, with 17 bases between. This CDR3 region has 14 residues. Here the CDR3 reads CASFWGQMGSPLHF. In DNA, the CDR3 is TGTGCCAGCTTTTGGGGGCAGATGGGTTCACCCCTCCACTTT.

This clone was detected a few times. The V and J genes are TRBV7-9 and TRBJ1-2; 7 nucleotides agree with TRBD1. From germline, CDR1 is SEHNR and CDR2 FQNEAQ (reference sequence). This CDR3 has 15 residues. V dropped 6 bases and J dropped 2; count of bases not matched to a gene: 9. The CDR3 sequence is CASSHINRGNYGYTF. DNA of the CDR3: TGTGCCAGCAGTCATATTAACAGGGGAAACTATGGCTACACCTTC.

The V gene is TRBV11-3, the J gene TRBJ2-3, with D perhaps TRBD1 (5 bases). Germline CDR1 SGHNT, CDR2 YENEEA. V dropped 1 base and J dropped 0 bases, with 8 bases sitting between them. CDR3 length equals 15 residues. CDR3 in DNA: TGTGCCAGCAGCTTAGGGCAGGGAAGCACAGATACGCAGTATTTT. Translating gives CASSLGQGSTDTQYF.

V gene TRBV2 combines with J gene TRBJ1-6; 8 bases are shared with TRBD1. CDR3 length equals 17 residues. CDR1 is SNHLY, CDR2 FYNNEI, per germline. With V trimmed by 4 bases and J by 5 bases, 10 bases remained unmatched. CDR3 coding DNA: TGTGCCAGCAGTGTCAACCGGGACAGGCTCGATAATTCACCCCTCCACTTT. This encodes CASSVNRDRLDNSPLHF.

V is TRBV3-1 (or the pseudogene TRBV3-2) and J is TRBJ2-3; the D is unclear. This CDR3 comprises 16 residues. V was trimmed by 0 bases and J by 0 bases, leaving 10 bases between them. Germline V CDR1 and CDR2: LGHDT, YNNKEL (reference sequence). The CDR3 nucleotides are TGTGCCAGCAGCCAAGAAATAGCAGTGAGCACAGATACGCAGTATTTT. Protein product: CASSQEIAVSTDTQYF.

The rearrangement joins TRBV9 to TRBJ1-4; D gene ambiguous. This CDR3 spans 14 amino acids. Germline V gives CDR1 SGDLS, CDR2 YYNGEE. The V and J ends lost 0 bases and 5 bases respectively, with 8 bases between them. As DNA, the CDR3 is TGTGCCAGCAGCGTAGGAGGCCAGAATGAAAAACTGTTTTTT. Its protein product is CASSVGGQNEKLFF. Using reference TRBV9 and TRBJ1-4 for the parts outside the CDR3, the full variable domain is DSGVTQTPKHLITATGQRVTLRCSPRSGDLSVYWYQQSLDQGLQFLIQYYNGEERAKGNILERFSAQQFPDLHSELNLSSLELGDSALYFCASSVGGQNEKLFFGSGTQLSVL.